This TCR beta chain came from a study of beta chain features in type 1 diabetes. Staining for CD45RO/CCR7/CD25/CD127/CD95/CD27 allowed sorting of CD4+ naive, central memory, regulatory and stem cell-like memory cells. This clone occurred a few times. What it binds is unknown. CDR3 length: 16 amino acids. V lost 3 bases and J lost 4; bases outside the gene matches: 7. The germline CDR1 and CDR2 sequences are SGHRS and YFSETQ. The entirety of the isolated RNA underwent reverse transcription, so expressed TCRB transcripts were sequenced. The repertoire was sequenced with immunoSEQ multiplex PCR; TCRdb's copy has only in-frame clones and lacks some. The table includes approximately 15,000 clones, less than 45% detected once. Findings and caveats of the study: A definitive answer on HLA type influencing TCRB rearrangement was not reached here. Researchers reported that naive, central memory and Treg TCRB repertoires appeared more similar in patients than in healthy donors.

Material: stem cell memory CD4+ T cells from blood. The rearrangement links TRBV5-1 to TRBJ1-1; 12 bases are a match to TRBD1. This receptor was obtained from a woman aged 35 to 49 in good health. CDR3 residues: CASSWDRGRSGTEAFF. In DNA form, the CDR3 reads TGCGCCAGCAGCTGGGACAGGGGGCGTTCGGGCACTGAAGCTTTCTTT. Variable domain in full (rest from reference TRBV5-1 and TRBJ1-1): KAGVTQTPRYLIKTRGQQVTLSCSPISGHRSVSWYQQTPGQGLQFLFEYFSETQRNKGNFPGRFSGRQFSNSRSEMNVSTLELGDSALYLCASSWDRGRSGTEAFFGQGTRLTVV.